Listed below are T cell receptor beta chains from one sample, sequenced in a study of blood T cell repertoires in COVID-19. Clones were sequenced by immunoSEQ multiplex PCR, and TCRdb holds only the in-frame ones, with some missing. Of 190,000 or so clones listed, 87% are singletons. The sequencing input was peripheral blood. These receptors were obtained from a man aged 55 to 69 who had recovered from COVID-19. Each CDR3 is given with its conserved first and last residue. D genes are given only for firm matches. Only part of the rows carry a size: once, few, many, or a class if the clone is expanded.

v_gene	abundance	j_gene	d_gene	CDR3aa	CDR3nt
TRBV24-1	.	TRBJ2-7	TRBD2	CATSDGVSSGYEQYF	TGTGCCACCAGTGATGGCGTGTCTAGCGGATACGAGCAGTACTTC
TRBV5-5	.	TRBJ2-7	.	CASSLQGQGGYEQYF	TGTGCCAGCAGCTTACAGGGGCAGGGAGGATACGAGCAGTACTTC
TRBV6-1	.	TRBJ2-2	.	CASSSGYTGELFF	TGTGCCAGCAGTTCGGGGTACACCGGGGAGCTGTTTTTT
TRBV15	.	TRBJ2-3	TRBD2	CATSYQSGVGTDTQYF	TGTGCCACCAGCTACCAGAGCGGGGTAGGCACAGATACGCAGTATTTT
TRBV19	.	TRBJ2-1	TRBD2	CASRGAGGYNEQFF	TGTGCCAGTAGAGGTGCGGGAGGGTACAATGAGCAGTTCTTC
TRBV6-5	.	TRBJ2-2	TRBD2	CASSLAGAGTGELFF	TGTGCCAGCAGTCTAGCGGGAGCCGGCACCGGGGAGCTGTTTTTT
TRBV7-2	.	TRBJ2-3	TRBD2	CASSLKAGGSQDTQYF	TGTGCCAGCAGCTTGAAAGCGGGGGGCTCCCAAGATACGCAGTATTTT
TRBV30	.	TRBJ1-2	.	CAWTLDGVGYTF	TGTGCCTGGACCCTAGACGGGGTTGGCTACACCTTC
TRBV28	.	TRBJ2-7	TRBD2	CASSSGTSGRMYEQYF	TGTGCCAGCAGCTCCGGGACTAGCGGGAGGATGTACGAGCAGTACTTC
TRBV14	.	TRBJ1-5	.	CASSQARGGPQHF	TGTGCCAGCAGCCAAGCCAGGGGCGGGCCCCAGCATTTT
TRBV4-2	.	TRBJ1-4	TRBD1	CASSQATGTGNEKLFF	TGTGCCAGCAGCCAAGCGACTGGGACAGGGAACGAAAAACTGTTTTTT
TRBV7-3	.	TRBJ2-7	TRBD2	CASSLGGLADYEQYF	TGTGCCAGCAGCTTGGGGGGACTAGCGGACTACGAGCAGTACTTC
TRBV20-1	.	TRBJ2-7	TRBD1	CSASQIHRGSDEQYF	TGCAGTGCTAGTCAAATTCACAGGGGATCGGACGAGCAGTACTTC
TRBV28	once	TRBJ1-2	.	CASMANYGYTF	TGTGCCAGCATGGCCAACTATGGCTACACCTTC
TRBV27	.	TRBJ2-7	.	CASSLWAGSSYEQYF	TGTGCCAGCAGTTTATGGGCGGGGAGCTCCTACGAGCAGTACTTC
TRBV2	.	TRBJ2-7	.	CASRPGVFGEQYF	TGTGCCAGCAGGCCGGGAGTGTTTGGCGAGCAGTACTTC
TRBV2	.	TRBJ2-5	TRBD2	CASSESGAGGVGETQYF	TGTGCCAGCAGTGAAAGTGGAGCGGGAGGTGTTGGAGAGACCCAGTACTTC
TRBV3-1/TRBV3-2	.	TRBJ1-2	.	CASSLNREGYTF	TGTGCCAGCAGCCTGAACAGGGAAGGCTACACCTTC
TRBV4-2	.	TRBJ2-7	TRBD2	CASSQDGGLGEQYF	TGTGCCAGCAGCCAAGACGGGGGGTTGGGCGAGCAGTACTTC
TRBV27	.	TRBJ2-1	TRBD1	CASSPSGQGSYNEQFF	TGTGCCAGCAGTCCCAGCGGACAGGGGTCCTACAATGAGCAGTTCTTC
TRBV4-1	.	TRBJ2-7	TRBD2	CASSQGNSGGDEQYF	TGCGCCAGCAGCCAAGGGAATAGCGGGGGGGACGAGCAGTACTTC
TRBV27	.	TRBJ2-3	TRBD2	CASSLSLAGPISSTDTQYF	TGTGCCAGCAGTTTATCTTTAGCGGGGCCCATTTCTAGCACAGATACGCAGTATTTT
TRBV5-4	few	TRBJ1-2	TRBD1	CASSFERGPFYGYTF	TGTGCCAGCAGCTTCGAGAGGGGGCCATTCTATGGCTACACCTTC
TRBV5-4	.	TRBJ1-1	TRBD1	CASSFPDRVDTEAFF	TGTGCCAGCAGCTTTCCGGACAGGGTGGACACTGAAGCTTTCTTT
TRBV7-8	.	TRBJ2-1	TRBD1	CASNPTGSYNEQFF	TGTGCCAGCAACCCGACAGGGTCGTACAATGAGCAGTTCTTC
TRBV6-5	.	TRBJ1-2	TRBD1	CASRGGTGVGYTF	TGTGCCAGCAGGGGGGGGACAGGGGTCGGCTACACCTTC
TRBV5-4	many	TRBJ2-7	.	CASSPEPGTRSGEQYF	TGTGCCAGCAGCCCCGAACCCGGGACACGGTCTGGAGAGCAGTACTTC
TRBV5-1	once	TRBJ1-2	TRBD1	CASSLATGANYGYTF	TGCGCCAGCAGCTTGGCAACAGGGGCTAACTATGGCTACACCTTC
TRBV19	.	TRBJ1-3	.	CASTENPGGNTIYF	TGTGCCAGTACCGAGAACCCGGGTGGAAACACCATATATTTT
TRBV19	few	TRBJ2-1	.	CATLQGRGGDEQFF	TGTGCCACCCTCCAGGGGAGGGGCGGGGATGAGCAGTTCTTC
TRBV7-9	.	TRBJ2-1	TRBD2	CASSLDTGGLRGYNEQFF	TGTGCCAGCAGCTTAGACACGGGAGGGCTCCGGGGCTACAATGAGCAGTTCTTC